The clone carrying this T cell receptor (beta chain) was counted ten times or more. These data are taken from a study of T cells after yellow fever vaccination. Germline trimming cut 4 bases from V and 11 bases from J; bases unmatched to any gene: 8. This CDR3 has 14 amino acids. Germline CDR1 reads LGHNA; CDR2 reads YSLEER. Using its own MiXCR run on the 5' RACE reads, TCRdb lists one record per CDR3 protein. Here the sample spans 250,000 to 400,000 distinct CDR3 sequences, around 4.5% being singletons. The sequence derives from a man between 18 and 29 years old who received the YFV17D yellow fever vaccine. The J gene is TRBJ1-6, the V gene TRBV4-3, with 7 bases aligning to TRBD1. The sequencing here drew on PBMCs, taken 15 days after the yellow fever booster vaccination. As DNA, the CDR3 is TGCGCCAGCAGCCCCTCGACGACAGGGACACCCCTCCACTTT. It encodes CASSPSTTGTPLHF.